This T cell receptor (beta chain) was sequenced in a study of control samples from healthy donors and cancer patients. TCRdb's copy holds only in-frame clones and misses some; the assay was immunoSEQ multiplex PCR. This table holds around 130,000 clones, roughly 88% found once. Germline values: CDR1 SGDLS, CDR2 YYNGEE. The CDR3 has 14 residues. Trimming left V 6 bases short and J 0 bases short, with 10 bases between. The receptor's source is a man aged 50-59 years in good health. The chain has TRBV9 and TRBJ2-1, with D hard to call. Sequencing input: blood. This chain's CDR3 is CASIPVSSYNEQFF. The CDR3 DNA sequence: TGTGCCAGCATACCCGTTAGCTCCTACAATGAGCAGTTCTTC.